The 3 T cell receptor beta chains listed next were all sequenced from one sample in a study of T cell responses to AZD1222 COVID-19 vaccine. Repertoires were generated with immunoSEQ multiplex PCR, while TCRdb's copy carries only in-frame clones and drops some. This table holds fewer than 150,000 clones, approximately 90% found once. Sequencing was performed on peripheral blood, taken 28 days after the second AZD1222 dose. The receptor set was obtained from an adult who received the AZD1222 COVID-19 vaccine.

The chain recombines TRBV2 with TRBJ2-7; 8 nucleotides match TRBD2. Germline lookup yields CDR1 SNHLY and CDR2 FYNNEI. The CDR3 is 15 amino acids. J lost 3 bases, V lost 7 bases, and 11 bases had no gene match. The CDR3 protein is CASTLAGGKGYEQYF. The DNA of the CDR3 is TGTGCCAGCACCCTTGCGGGAGGAAAGGGCTACGAGCAGTACTTC.

The chain is built from TRBV10-3 and TRBJ2-5; TRBD1 matches 7 bases. Trimming cost V 6 bases and J 3 bases; bases outside gene matches: 4. CDR1 is ENHRY and CDR2 is SYGVKD in the germline V gene. The CDR3 is 13 amino acids. The CDR3 DNA reads as TGTGCCATCAGGTCCGGGACAGAAGAGACCCAGTACTTC. It encodes CAIRSGTEETQYF.

The chain has TRBV5-5 and TRBJ2-7; TRBD2 matches 7 bases. Germline loops: CDR1 SGHKS, CDR2 YYEKEE (reference sequence). The V gene end was trimmed by 0 bases and the J gene end by 1 base; junction bases not matched to a gene: 1. The CDR3 has 14 amino acids. The CDR3, as DNA: TGTGCCAGCAGCTTGGTGGGGGGGTCCTACGAGCAGTACGTC. This gives the protein CASSLVGGSYEQYV.